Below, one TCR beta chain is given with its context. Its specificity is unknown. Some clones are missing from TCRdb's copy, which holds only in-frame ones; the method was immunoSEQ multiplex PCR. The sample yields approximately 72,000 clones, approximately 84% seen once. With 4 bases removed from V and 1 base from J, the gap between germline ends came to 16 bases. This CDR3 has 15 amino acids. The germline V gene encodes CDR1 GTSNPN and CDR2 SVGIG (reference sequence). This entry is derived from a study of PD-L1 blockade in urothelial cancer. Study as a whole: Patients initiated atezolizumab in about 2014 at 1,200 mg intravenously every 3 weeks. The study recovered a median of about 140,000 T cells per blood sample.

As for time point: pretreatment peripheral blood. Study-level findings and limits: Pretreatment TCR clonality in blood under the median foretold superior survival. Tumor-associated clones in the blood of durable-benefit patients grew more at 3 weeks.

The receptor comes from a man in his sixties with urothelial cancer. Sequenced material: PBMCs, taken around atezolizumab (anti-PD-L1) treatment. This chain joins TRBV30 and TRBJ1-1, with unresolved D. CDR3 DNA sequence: TGTGCCTGGAAGCGGGCGGGAGGTCCGAACACTGAAGCTTTCTTT. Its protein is CAWKRAGGPNTEAFF.